These 12 T cell receptor beta chains originate from one sample sequenced in a study of Ad26.COV2.S vaccination and SARS-CoV-2 variants. Treatment: around 19 received Ad26.COV2.S at low or high dose, single or two shots; 5 received placebo; per-sample allocation not given. It was on day 63 after the first vaccine or placebo injection that samples were taken. Data came from immunoSEQ multiplex PCR; TCRdb stores just in-frame clones and leaves some out. The sample shows hundreds of thousands of clones, around 86% of them seen only once. The sequences come from peripheral blood, collected in a trial of Ad26.COV2.S vaccine versus placebo. The receptors were sampled from a person between 18 and 65 years old who received the Ad26.COV2.S COVID-19 vaccine or a placebo.

This clone was seen only once. V and J are TRBV30 and TRBJ1-1, with D unclear. CDR1 GTSNPN and CDR2 SVGIG come from the germline V gene (reference sequence). The CDR3 has 14 amino acids. Trimming removed 3 bases from V and 1 base from J, with 12 bases in between. In nucleotides, the CDR3 is TGTGCCTGGAGGGTAGGACCCTCGAACACTGAAGCTTTCTTT. It codes for CAWRVGPSNTEAFF.

This clone was found a few times. V is TRBV6-5 and J is TRBJ2-7, with a possible D match to TRBD1 (6 bases). CDR3 size: 13 residues. CDR1 is MNHEY, CDR2 SVGAGI, per germline. With 6 bases removed from V and 6 bases from J, the gap between germline ends came to 15 bases. The CDR3, as DNA: TGTGCCAGCAGCCGCCCAGGGGTTCTCGAGCAGTACTTC. Protein sequence: CASSRPGVLEQYF.

The chain has TRBV19 and TRBJ1-2; possibly TRBD1 for D (6 bases). Germline-derived CDR1 and CDR2 are LNHDA and SQIVND (reference sequence). The CDR3 is made up of 13 amino acids. V lost 3 bases and J lost 6, with 11 bases in between. The CDR3, as DNA: TGTGCCAGTAGTATTCTAGGGGGTGATGGCTACACCTTC. Residues: CASSILGGDGYTF.

This chain joins TRBV5-4 and TRBJ2-3; D uncertain. Germline V lookup: CDR1 SGHNT, CDR2 YYREEE (reference sequence). The V and J ends lost 0 bases and 5 bases respectively, with 4 bases between them. The CDR3 has 12 amino acids. The CDR3: CASSLARDTQYF. DNA for the CDR3: TGTGCCAGCAGCTTGGCGCGAGATACGCAGTATTTT.

The table lists this clone with a few counts. The chain's CDR3 is CAISVRDMNTEAFF. In nucleotides, the CDR3 is TGTGCCATCAGTGTCAGAGATATGAACACTGAAGCTTTCTTT. V gene TRBV10-3 combines with J gene TRBJ1-1; D ambiguous. In germline, CDR1 is ENHRY, CDR2 SYGVKD. This CDR3 has 14 residues. Trimming cost V 4 bases and J 0 bases, with 9 bases left between them.

This clone was detected only once. The J gene is TRBJ2-1, the V gene TRBV7-8; no reliable D call. This CDR3 comprises 13 residues. CDR1 and CDR2 from the germline V gene are SGHVS and FQNEAQ. Trimming removed 1 base from V and 4 bases from J, with 5 bases in between. CDR3 sequence reads: CASSLGEYNEQFF. The CDR3 DNA reads as TGTGCCAGCAGCTTAGGCGAATACAATGAGCAGTTCTTC.

This clone appeared many times. Compared with germline, one end of the junction differs, possibly owing to a read error. This chain uses TRBV14 with TRBJ1-2; D unclear. The CDR3 is 17 amino acids. Germline values: CDR1 SGHDN, CDR2 FVKESK. CDR3 nucleotides: TGTGCCAGCAGCCCACGCCGGCCAGGTGTATGGCGGGCGGTTCCCAGCTTC. Protein sequence: CASSPRRPGVWRAVPSF.

This sequence joins TRBV6-6 and TRBJ2-7; D possibly corresponds to TRBD1 (6 bases). Trimming stripped 2 bases from V and 5 bases from J, with 19 bases between. The germline V gene encodes CDR1 MNHNY and CDR2 SVGAGI (reference sequence). This CDR3 is 16 amino acids long. CDR3 residues: CASSYPQGRGNDEQYF. The DNA for the CDR3 is TGTGCCAGCAGTTACCCGCAGGGCAGGGGAAACGACGAGCAGTACTTC.

This clone has more than one count but fewer than ten. The chain uses TRBV4-3 and TRBJ2-7; tentatively, D is TRBD2 (6 bases). In germline, CDR1 is LGHNA, CDR2 YSLEER. The CDR3 is 14 amino acids. Deletions cut 2 bases from V and 3 bases from J, with 11 bases between. The CDR3 region is CASSQFTSNYEQYF. The CDR3 DNA follows: TGCGCCAGCAGCCAATTTACTAGCAACTACGAGCAGTACTTC.

This clone has a single count. This sample includes further DNA sequences coding for the same CDR3. The chain combines TRBV7-9 with TRBJ1-6; D is unclear. V gave up 1 base and J gave up 0 bases, with 4 bases separating them. The CDR3 contains 15 residues. The V gene's germline CDR1 is SEHNR and CDR2 FQNEAQ (reference sequence). The CDR3: CASSLGGSYNSPLHF. For the CDR3, the DNA is TGTGCCAGCAGCTTAGGGGGCTCCTATAATTCACCCCTCCACTTT.

The chain joins TRBV3-1 (or the pseudogene TRBV3-2) to TRBJ2-5, with no clear D. Trimming shortened V by 3 bases and J by 5 bases, and 16 bases separated the two germline ends. CDR3 length equals 15 residues. Germline CDR1 is LGHDT and CDR2 is YNNKEL (reference sequence). The CDR3 nucleotides are TGTGCCAGCAGCCATTACCAACTGGAGAGGGAGACCCAGTACTTC. Its translation is CASSHYQLERETQYF.

This chain joins TRBV10-3 and TRBJ2-3; 8 positions match TRBD2. The V gene end was trimmed by 6 bases and the J gene end by 0 bases; junction bases not matched to a gene: 2. From germline, CDR1 is ENHRY and CDR2 SYGVKD. The CDR3 covers 14 residues. This chain's CDR3 is CAIRTSESTDTQYF. The CDR3 region has the DNA TGTGCCATCAGGACTAGCGAAAGCACAGATACGCAGTATTTT.